This T cell receptor (beta chain) was sequenced in a study of blood T cell repertoires in COVID-19. About the research overall: Spain, Italy and the United States supplied samples that represented acute and convalescent COVID-19. T cells, B-cell-depleted T cells, or PBMCs supplied cDNA or gDNA.

A Seattle source enrolled patients during active infection and followed them longitudinally. The J segment lost 2 bases and the V segment lost 6 bases, leaving 2 bases of the junction unmatched. The CDR3 contains 13 residues. Germline V gives CDR1 LNHDA, CDR2 SQIVND (reference sequence). In the original workflow: Amplification with reference gene primers provided the estimates of nucleated cell counts. TCRdb's copy holds only in-frame clones and misses some; the assay was immunoSEQ multiplex PCR. Clone size and the V and J calls come from that table; the DNA yielded D and trimming. The table includes about 480,000 clones, 89% detected once.

The rearrangement joins TRBV19 to TRBJ1-1; 8 bases are a match to TRBD1. Source material: peripheral blood. This receptor was obtained from a young man with COVID-19, enrolled during active disease. The CDR3 sequence is CASRQGANTEAFF. The DNA of the CDR3 is TGTGCCAGTAGGCAGGGGGCTAACACTGAAGCTTTCTTT.